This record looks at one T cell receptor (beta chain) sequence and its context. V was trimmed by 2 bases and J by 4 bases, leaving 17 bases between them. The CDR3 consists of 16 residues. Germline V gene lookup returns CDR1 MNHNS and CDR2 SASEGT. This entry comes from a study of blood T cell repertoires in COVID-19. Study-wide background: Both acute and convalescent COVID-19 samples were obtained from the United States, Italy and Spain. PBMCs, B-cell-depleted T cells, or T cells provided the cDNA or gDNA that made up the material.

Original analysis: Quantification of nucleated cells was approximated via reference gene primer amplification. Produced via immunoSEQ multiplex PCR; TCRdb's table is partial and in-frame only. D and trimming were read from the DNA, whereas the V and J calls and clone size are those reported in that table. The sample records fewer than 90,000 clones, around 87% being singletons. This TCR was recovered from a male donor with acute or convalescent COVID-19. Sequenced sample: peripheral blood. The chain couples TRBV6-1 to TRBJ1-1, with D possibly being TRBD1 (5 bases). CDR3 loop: CASSEYGRGLSTEAFF. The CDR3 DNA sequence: TGTGCCAGCAGTGAATACGGTCGGGGACTGAGCACTGAAGCTTTCTTT.